These 7 T cell receptor beta chains were all obtained from the same sample, sequenced in a study of CD8+CD57+ T cells in acquired aplastic anemia. CD8+CD57+ cell expansion had been shown by flow cytometry in patients chosen for sequencing. CDR3 and TCR beta VDJ profiling relied on a genomic DNA template. TCRdb independently ran MiXCR on the reads; one entry per CDR3 protein. The sample consists of roughly 240,000 distinct CDR3 sequences, more than 45% of them appearing once. The sample consisted of sorted CD4+, CD8+, or CD8+CD57+ T cells (not recorded which) from PBMCs. These receptor sequences come from a human donor with aplastic anemia.

This clonotype appeared once. One junction end disagrees with the germline gene, perhaps due to a read error. The chain is built from TRBV7-2 and TRBJ2-7; TRBD1 matches at 10 bases. The CDR3 is 15 residues long. Germline values: CDR1 SGHTA, CDR2 FQGNSA. The DNA of the CDR3 is TGTGCCGGCAGCCAACCGGGACAGGGGAACCACGAGCAGTACTTC. It codes for CAGSQPGQGNHEQYF.

A remark on this clonotype: This could be a read error, since a much larger clone is one nucleotide away. The chain joins TRBV2 to TRBJ1-4; 10 bases map to TRBD1. V was clipped by 3 bases and J by 7 bases; unmatched bases: 11. Germline loops: CDR1 SNHLY, CDR2 FYNNEI. This CDR3 has 17 amino acids. DNA for the CDR3: TGTGCCAGCAGTGATAACTGGGACAGGGGAGGGGGTGAAAAACTGTTTTTT. This encodes CASSDNWDRGGGEKLFF.

This clonotype was detected a few times. CDR3 residues: CSASTGSTEAFF. In nucleotides, the CDR3 is TGCAGTGCAAGTACAGGGTCCACTGAAGCTTTCTTT. The chain is built from TRBV20-1 and TRBJ1-1; weak D call: TRBD1 (6 bases). The CDR3 length is 12 residues. The germline V gene encodes CDR1 DFQATT and CDR2 SNEGSKA (reference sequence). V dropped 6 bases and J dropped 4 bases, with 12 bases sitting between them.

This clonotype was seen ten or more times. The chain combines TRBV6-1 with TRBJ2-1; D may be TRBD1 (6 bases). Trimming shortened V by 6 bases and J by 7 bases, and 7 bases separated the two germline ends. The CDR3 covers 11 residues. Looked up from germline, CDR1 is MNHNS and CDR2 is SASEGT. CDR3 residues: CASRGGNEQFF. CDR3 sequence (DNA): TGTGCCAGCAGAGGGGGTAATGAGCAGTTCTTC.

This clonotype appeared a few times. The chain joins TRBV13 to TRBJ2-1; the D gene is possibly TRBD2 (5 bases). This CDR3 is built from 14 residues. The germline CDR1 and CDR2 sequences are PRHDT and FYEKMQ (reference sequence). V lost 4 bases to trimming and J lost 3 bases, with 10 bases between them. The CDR3 region has the DNA TGTGCCAGCAGCTGGGAGACCGACTACAATGAGCAGTTCTTC. Translating gives CASSWETDYNEQFF.

In the case of this clonotype: This may stem from a read error, because a much larger clone lies one nucleotide away. The chain combines TRBV12-5 with TRBJ2-7; 7 bases agree with TRBD2. CDR3 length equals 13 residues. Germline assignment: CDR1 LGHNT and CDR2 FRNRAP. CDR3 amino acids: CASVSGSSSEQYF. The CDR3 nucleotides read TGTGCTAGTGTTAGCGGGTCCTCCTCCGAGCAGTACTTC. The whole variable domain, filled in from reference TRBV12-5 and TRBJ2-7, reads DARVTQTPRHKVTEMGQEVTMRCQPILGHNTVFWYRQTMMQGLELLAYFRNRAPLDDSGMPKDRFSAEMPDATLATLKIQPSEPRDSAVYFCASVSGSSSEQYFGPGTRLTVT.

This clonotype was picked up a small number of times. A read error is possible here, since a much larger clone lies one base away. The chain recombines TRBV13 with TRBJ1-3; D ambiguous. Germline V gene lookup returns CDR1 PRHDT and CDR2 FYEKMQ (reference sequence). This CDR3 contains 16 residues. V was pared by 5 bases and J by 3 bases, with 17 bases between. For the CDR3, the DNA is TGTGCCAGCAGCGTAGACGGGCAGAATCTTGGAAACACCATATATTTT. Encoded protein: CASSVDGQNLGNTIYF.